The 20 T cell receptor beta chains below come from one sample, sequenced in a study of shared clonotypes between healthy human individuals. The method was immunoSEQ multiplex PCR; TCRdb's version includes in-frame clones alone and lacks a portion of them. The data hold about 990,000 clones, with more than 75% observed a single time. The material sequenced was memory CD4+ T cells from PBMCs. The subset was: CD45RA-negative fraction. The receptors stem from a man aged 18 to 30 in good health. Some clones in this sample may be carry-over from other donors' samples.

The chain joins TRBV29-1 to TRBJ2-2; the D gene is possibly TRBD1 (5 bases). Trimming removed 3 bases from V and 2 bases from J, with 7 bases in between. CDR3 length: 13 amino acids. Germline CDR1 reads SQVTM; CDR2 reads ANQGSEA. This chain's CDR3 is CSVDDRNTGELFF. The CDR3 nucleotides are TGCAGCGTTGACGACAGAAACACCGGGGAGCTGTTTTTT.

As for this clone: The conserved phenylalanine or tryptophan is not found at the CDR3 terminus, so this likely reflects a read error. The chain carries TRBV4-3 and TRBJ2-7; D not resolved. The germline CDR1 and CDR2 sequences are LGHNA and YSLEER. The CDR3 is made up of 13 amino acids. Trimming left V 3 bases short and J 3 bases short, with 9 bases between. The CDR3 here is CASSHRRFYEQYL. CDR3 nucleotide sequence: TGCGCCAGCAGCCATCGGCGGTTCTACGAGCAGTACCTC.

The V call is TRBV28, the J call TRBJ1-3, with 9 bases fitting TRBD1. This CDR3 region has 14 residues. The germline V gene encodes CDR1 MDHEN and CDR2 SYDVKM. The trim removed 6 bases at V and 4 bases at J, leaving 4 bases unmatched. The chain's CDR3 is CASRTGGRGNTIYF. The CDR3 nucleotides are TGTGCCAGCAGAACAGGGGGCCGGGGAAACACCATATATTTT.

This clone was recorded a few times. The rearrangement uses TRBV27 and TRBJ1-2; 10 nucleotides agree with TRBD1. The germline CDR1 and CDR2 sequences are MNHEY and SMNVEV (reference sequence). J lost 4 bases, V lost 3 bases, and 5 bases had no gene match. The CDR3 spans 15 residues. The CDR3 protein is CASSLTGQGTYGYTF. The DNA of the CDR3 is TGTGCCAGCAGTTTGACGGGACAGGGGACCTATGGCTACACCTTC.

The rearrangement uses TRBV5-4 and TRBJ2-3; TRBD2 matches 9 bases. CDR3 length equals 15 residues. The germline CDR1 and CDR2 sequences are SGHNT and YYREEE (reference sequence). V lost 0 bases, J lost 8 bases, and 7 bases stayed unmatched. CDR3 in amino acids: CASSLGREGRVTQYF. CDR3 coding DNA: TGTGCCAGCAGCTTGGGGCGGGAGGGCCGCGTTACGCAGTATTTT.

The chain carries TRBV5-1 and TRBJ2-7; 10 bases line up with TRBD1. The germline CDR1 and CDR2 sequences are SGHRS and YFSETQ. The CDR3 has 16 amino acids. V dropped 0 bases and J dropped 3; count of bases not matched to a gene: 6. The CDR3 spells CASSLEGTGAYYEQYF. CDR3 DNA sequence: TGCGCCAGCAGCTTGGAAGGGACAGGGGCGTACTACGAGCAGTACTTC. Full variable domain (rest looked up from reference TRBV5-1 and TRBJ2-7): KAGVTQTPRYLIKTRGQQVTLSCSPISGHRSVSWYQQTPGQGLQFLFEYFSETQRNKGNFPGRFSGRQFSNSRSEMNVSTLELGDSALYLCASSLEGTGAYYEQYFGPGTRLTVT.

The chain links TRBV6-5 to TRBJ2-2; unclear D gene. CDR3 size: 13 residues. Trimming left V 6 bases short and J 4 bases short, with 9 bases between. Per the germline V gene, CDR1 is MNHEY and CDR2 is SVGAGI. The CDR3 sequence: CASRGPFTGELFF. The CDR3 DNA sequence: TGTGCCAGCAGAGGTCCATTCACCGGGGAGCTGTTTTTT.

The chain has TRBV9 and TRBJ2-2; tentatively, D is TRBD2 (5 bases). V lost 3 bases and J 6 bases, leaving 15 bases between the germline ends. The CDR3 has 15 amino acids. Germline V lookup: CDR1 SGDLS, CDR2 YYNGEE. CDR3 nucleotide sequence: TGTGCCAGCAGCGCCATATCTGACGGGGCCGGGGAGCTGTTTTTT. Amino acids: CASSAISDGAGELFF.

About this clone itself: Possible read error: a much larger clone is one base away. Other nucleotide sequences from this sample produce the same CDR3. This chain links TRBV15 with TRBJ2-7, with 7 bases identical to TRBD1. Germline trimming cut 0 bases from V and 7 bases from J; bases unmatched to any gene: 9. The length of the CDR3 is 15 residues. The germline gives CDR1 LNHNV, CDR2 YYDKDF (reference sequence). The CDR3 protein is CATSRDKGAYYEQYF. Written as DNA, the CDR3 is TGTGCCACCAGCAGAGATAAGGGGGCCTACTATGAGCAGTACTTC.

The chain is built from TRBV7-9 and TRBJ2-3; TRBD2 is a possible D gene (5 bases). CDR1 and CDR2 from the germline V gene are SEHNR and FQNEAQ (reference sequence). The length of the CDR3 is 15 residues. V was trimmed by 3 bases and J by 3 bases, leaving 13 bases between them. This chain's CDR3 is CASSFAGLQTDTQYF. The CDR3 nucleotides are TGTGCCAGCAGCTTTGCGGGCCTCCAAACAGATACGCAGTATTTT. Complete variable domain (other parts from reference TRBV7-9 and TRBJ2-3): DTGVSQNPRHKITKRGQNVTFRCDPISEHNRLYWYRQTLGQGPEFLTYFQNEAQLEKSRLLSDRFSAERPKGSFSTLEIQRTEQGDSAMYLCASSFAGLQTDTQYFGPGTRLTVL.

With regard to this clone: Other DNA sequences of this sample code for an identical CDR3. This rearrangement joins TRBV7-3 to TRBJ2-3; no clear D gene. The CDR3 consists of 13 residues. Germline CDR1 SGHTA, CDR2 FQGTGA. V lost 0 bases and J 4 bases, leaving 5 bases between the germline ends. The CDR3 bases are TGTGCCAGCAGCTTAACTAGCCCAGATACGCAGTATTTT. Translated: CASSLTSPDTQYF.

The gene calls are TRBV15 and TRBJ1-5; 10 bases are shared with TRBD1. Germline CDR1 reads LNHNV; CDR2 reads YYDKDF (reference sequence). V was clipped by 5 bases and J by 4 bases; unmatched bases: 2. The CDR3 totals 14 residues. This CDR3 reads CATSQGQGNQPQHF. CDR3 coding DNA: TGTGCCACCAGCCAGGGACAGGGGAATCAGCCCCAGCATTTT.

The chain is built from TRBV28 and TRBJ2-5; D assignment may be TRBD1 or TRBD2 (5 bases each). The J call could be wrong; TRBJ2-7 is a better fit for the DNA end. CDR1 is MDHEN and CDR2 is SYDVKM in the germline V gene. CDR3 length equals 15 residues. CDR3 DNA sequence: TGTGCCAGCCTTTCCCGGGTGGGGGTTAAGGGCGAGCAGTACTTC. Protein product: CASLSRVGVKGEQYF.

The chain combines TRBV29-1 with TRBJ1-1; D remains unclear. This CDR3 region has 10 residues. Germline assignment: CDR1 SQVTM and CDR2 ANQGSEA. V was shortened by 6 bases and J by 11 bases, with 13 bases between the two germline ends. The CDR3 DNA reads TGCAGCGTCGTGAAGACGTTGGCTTTCTTT. This codes for CSVVKTLAFF. Using reference TRBV29-1 and TRBJ1-1 for the parts outside the CDR3, the full variable domain is SAVISQKPSRDICQRGTSLTIQCQVDSQVTMMFWYRQQPGQSLTLIATANQGSEATYESGFVIDKFPISRPNLTFSTLTVSNMSPEDSSIYLCSVVKTLAFFGQGTRLTVV.

The rearrangement joins TRBV30 to TRBJ2-3, with 9 bases matching TRBD2. Germline CDR1 reads GTSNPN; CDR2 reads SVGIG (reference sequence). This CDR3 contains 13 residues. The CDR3 sequence is CARRAAGGYTQYF. The CDR3 coding sequence is TGTGCTCGGCGTGCGGCGGGAGGGTATACGCAGTATTTT. Based on the CDR3 plus reference TRBV30 and TRBJ2-3, the full variable domain is SQTIHQWPATLVQPVGSPLSLECTVEGTSNPNLYWYRQAAGRGLQLLFYSVGIGQISSEVPQNLSASRPQDRQFILSSKKLLLSDSGFYLCARRAAGGYTQYFGPGTRLTVL.

This clone was seen just once. The chain joins TRBV29-1 to TRBJ2-1; D is unresolved. Germline CDR1 and CDR2: SQVTM and ANQGSEA. The CDR3 sequence is 12 residues long. Trimming took 4 bases from V and 4 from J, leaving 8 bases between them. The CDR3 is CSVGGQYNEQFF. The CDR3 nucleotides are TGCAGCGTTGGTGGCCAGTACAATGAGCAGTTCTTC.

This clone showed up many times. At the DNA level, this CDR3 is encoded by other sequences in the same sample as well. The J gene is TRBJ2-7, the V gene TRBV28; 8 nucleotides align to TRBD2. With 7 bases clipped from V and 2 bases from J, the junction kept 10 bases outside the gene matches. This CDR3 has 15 residues. The germline V gene encodes CDR1 MDHEN and CDR2 SYDVKM. In nucleotides, the CDR3 is TGTGCCAGCACCCCAGCGGGAGTGGATACCTACGAGCAGTACTTC. Amino acids: CASTPAGVDTYEQYF. The full variable domain, with the rest looked up from reference TRBV28 and TRBJ2-7, is DVKVTQSSRYLVKRTGEKVFLECVQDMDHENMFWYRQDPGLGLRLIYFSYDVKMKEKGDIPEGYSVSREKKERFSLILESASTNQTSMYLCASTPAGVDTYEQYFGPGTRLTVT.

This chain links TRBV6-6 with TRBJ2-1, with D unresolved. This CDR3 is built from 13 residues. CDR1 and CDR2 from the germline V gene are MNHNY and SVGAGI (reference sequence). The V end lost 0 bases, the J end lost 3 bases, and 3 bases lay between the germline ends. For the CDR3, the DNA is TGTGCCAGCAGTTACTCGAACTACAATGAGCAGTTCTTC. It specifies CASSYSNYNEQFF.

V and J are TRBV4-2 and TRBJ2-5; 10 nucleotides align to TRBD2. Germline values: CDR1 LGHNA, CDR2 YNFKEQ. The ends lost 3 bases at V and 3 bases at J; junction bases unmatched: 7. This CDR3 is built from 16 residues. In nucleotides, the CDR3 is TGTGCCAGCAGCCAGGCGCCCCTAGCGGGAGAAGAGACCCAGTACTTC. It codes for CASSQAPLAGEETQYF.

V is TRBV18 and J is TRBJ2-2, with D possibly TRBD1 on 6 matching bases. Deletions cut 5 bases from V and 4 bases from J, with 20 bases between. Per the germline V gene, CDR1 is KGHSH and CDR2 is LQKENI. This CDR3 spans 17 amino acids. CDR3 protein: CASSMRLGTRPTGELFF. The CDR3 DNA follows: TGTGCCAGCTCAATGAGGCTCGGGACAAGACCCACCGGGGAGCTGTTTTTT.